These 24 T cell receptor beta chains share one sample of origin, sequenced in a study of cytomegalovirus exposure and HLA in healthy donors. PCR used 60 Vbeta primers and 13 Jbeta primers. Repertoires were generated with immunoSEQ multiplex PCR, while TCRdb's copy carries only in-frame clones and drops some. This sample has some 110,000 clones; roughly 79% occur once, and the top ten carry 1.3%. The specimen was PBMCs. These TCRs come from a man aged 40-50 years in good health and CMV-seronegative.

The chain joins TRBV5-1 to TRBJ1-1, with 11 bases lining up with TRBD1. The V and J ends lost 0 bases and 5 bases, in that order; junction bases with no gene match: 9. The CDR3 length is 17 residues. Germline CDR1 and CDR2: SGHRS and YFSETQ. The CDR3 spells CASSLGTGTGGGTEAFF. CDR3 bases: TGCGCCAGCAGCTTGGGCACCGGGACAGGGGGGGGGACTGAAGCTTTCTTT.

The chain carries TRBV2 and TRBJ2-3, with 8 bases matching TRBD2. The V gene end was trimmed by 4 bases and the J gene end by 2 bases; junction bases not matched to a gene: 5. Germline values: CDR1 SNHLY, CDR2 FYNNEI. The length of the CDR3 is 15 residues. The DNA for the CDR3 is TGTGCCAGCAGTGCCCAGGGACTAGTCACAGATACGCAGTATTTT. It translates to CASSAQGLVTDTQYF.

The rearrangement joins TRBV5-1 to TRBJ2-1, with 7 nucleotides matching TRBD2. CDR3 size: 14 residues. Unmatched junction bases numbered 6, after V lost 0 bases and J lost 9 bases. Looked up from germline, CDR1 is SGHRS and CDR2 is YFSETQ. CDR3 DNA sequence: TGCGCCAGCAGCTTGGGTAGCGGGTACGGTGAGCAGTTCTTC. It specifies CASSLGSGYGEQFF. The entire variable domain, with the rest obtained from reference TRBV5-1 and TRBJ2-1, is as follows: KAGVTQTPRYLIKTRGQQVTLSCSPISGHRSVSWYQQTPGQGLQFLFEYFSETQRNKGNFPGRFSGRQFSNSRSEMNVSTLELGDSALYLCASSLGSGYGEQFFGPGTRLTVL.

The chain employs TRBV2 and TRBJ1-5; D is unresolved. CDR3 length: 13 residues. Germline loops: CDR1 SNHLY, CDR2 FYNNEI. The germline V and J ends were trimmed by 4 bases and 3 bases, with 7 bases remaining between them. CDR3 sequence (DNA): TGTGCCAGCAGTGGGGAGTTCAATCAGCCCCAGCATTTT. As protein: CASSGEFNQPQHF. The full variable domain, with the rest looked up from reference TRBV2 and TRBJ1-5, is EPEVTQTPSHQVTQMGQEVILRCVPISNHLYFYWYRQILGQKVEFLVSFYNNEISEKSEIFDDQFSVERPDGSNFTLKIRSTKLEDSAMYFCASSGEFNQPQHFGDGTRLSIL.

The chain joins TRBV9 to TRBJ1-6; D might be TRBD1 (5 bases). The CDR3 covers 15 residues. CDR1 SGDLS and CDR2 YYNGEE come from the germline V gene. Trimming cost V 4 bases and J 7 bases, with 15 bases left between them. CDR3 DNA: TGTGCCAGCAGCTTACGACAGAGCCCCAATTCACCCCTCCACTTT. It is translated as CASSLRQSPNSPLHF.

V is TRBV6-1 and J is TRBJ2-5; 10 bases agree with TRBD2. Germline loops: CDR1 MNHNS, CDR2 SASEGT. The CDR3 is 15 amino acids. Unmatched junction bases numbered 4, after V lost 4 bases and J lost 2 bases. The chain's CDR3 is CASSGGLAQQETQYF. In DNA form, the CDR3 reads TGTGCCAGCAGTGGGGGACTAGCGCAACAAGAGACCCAGTACTTC.

V gene TRBV6-1 combines with J gene TRBJ1-2; D gene uncertain. Trimming stripped 0 bases from V and 0 bases from J, with 11 bases between. Germline values: CDR1 MNHNS, CDR2 SASEGT. The CDR3 has 16 residues. The CDR3: CASSEALGRANYGYTF. The CDR3 nucleotides read TGTGCCAGCAGTGAAGCGCTCGGGAGAGCTAACTATGGCTACACCTTC.

The rearrangement uses TRBV5-5 and TRBJ1-5; 10 bases line up with TRBD1. CDR3 length: 16 residues. The junction had 10 bases not matched to a gene; V was cut back by 3 bases and J by 7 bases. The germline V gene encodes CDR1 SGHKS and CDR2 YYEKEE (reference sequence). The CDR3 is CASSWGDRGSGQPQHF. The DNA for the CDR3 is TGTGCCAGCAGCTGGGGGGACAGGGGTTCTGGCCAGCCCCAGCATTTT.

This clone was observed a single time. The junction differs from germline at one of its ends, possibly a read error. The chain has TRBV20-1 and TRBJ2-7, with D possibly TRBD2 on 6 matching bases. This CDR3 spans 11 amino acids. Germline loops: CDR1 DFQATT, CDR2 SNEGSKA (reference sequence). CDR3 residues: CSVDYSYKQYF. The CDR3 nucleotides read TGCAGTGTGGACTATTCCTACAAGCAGTACTTC.

V usage is TRBV7-2 and J usage is TRBJ2-5, with D possibly being TRBD2 (6 bases). The CDR3 sequence is 15 residues long. Germline V lookup: CDR1 SGHTA, CDR2 FQGNSA. The V and J ends lost 3 bases and 0 bases respectively, with 11 bases between them. The CDR3: CASSFGGTYQETQYF. CDR3 bases: TGTGCCAGCAGCTTCGGAGGGACGTACCAAGAGACCCAGTACTTC.

The chain employs TRBV12-2 and TRBJ1-2; the tabulated D call, TRBD1, remains unverified against the DNA. TRBV12-2 has pseudogene status. The CDR3 covers 16 residues. The CDR3 here is CASRSQTPRGFRGYTF. The CDR3 region has the DNA TGTGCAAGTCGCTCCCAAACACCAAGGGGATTTCGGGGCTACACCTTC.

V and J are TRBV29-1 and TRBJ2-7, with TRBD1 identical over 8 bases. The germline gives CDR1 SQVTM, CDR2 ANQGSEA. After removal of 4 bases from V and 5 bases from J, the junction contained 10 bases not matched to a gene. The CDR3 has 14 residues. The CDR3 loop reads CSVVEWTGNNEQYF. The CDR3 DNA sequence: TGCAGCGTTGTCGAGTGGACAGGGAACAACGAGCAGTACTTC.

The chain carries TRBV5-1 and TRBJ2-5; 8 positions agree with TRBD2. V was pared by 5 bases and J by 5 bases, with 8 bases of the junction left unmatched. In germline, CDR1 is SGHRS, CDR2 YFSETQ. The CDR3 is 14 amino acids. In DNA form, the CDR3 reads TGCGCCAGCAGGGGGGTAGCGGGGAAGGAGACCCAGTACTTC. This translates into CASRGVAGKETQYF.

In this sample, this clone turned up a few times. This rearrangement joins TRBV5-4 to TRBJ1-1; tentative D call: TRBD1 (6 bases). Germline V gene data show CDR1 as SGHNT and CDR2 as YYREEE (reference sequence). The CDR3 runs to 15 residues. V shed 4 bases and J shed 2 bases, with 15 bases lying between them. The CDR3 is CASSDLRQVNTEAFF. CDR3 DNA sequence: TGTGCCAGCAGCGACCTCAGACAGGTCAACACTGAAGCTTTCTTT.

The chain couples TRBV10-3 to TRBJ2-1, with 11 bases that match TRBD2. The CDR3 is made up of 17 amino acids. In germline, CDR1 is ENHRY, CDR2 SYGVKD. V lost 3 bases and J lost 6; bases outside the gene matches: 10. The CDR3 region is CAISEGPLAGGFNEQFF. CDR3 nucleotide sequence: TGTGCCATCAGTGAAGGACCTCTAGCGGGGGGCTTCAATGAGCAGTTCTTC.

The J gene is TRBJ2-7, the V gene TRBV5-6, with 10 bases aligning to TRBD2. The J segment lost 2 bases and the V segment lost 4 bases, leaving 15 bases of the junction unmatched. Germline assignment: CDR1 SGHDT and CDR2 YYEEEE. The CDR3 extends over 18 amino acids. The CDR3 nucleotides are TGTGCCAGCAGCGGTCGGGCTAGCGGGAGACTAGGAGCCTACGAGCAGTACTTC. Its translation is CASSGRASGRLGAYEQYF.

The chain links TRBV28 to TRBJ1-1; a weak D match, TRBD1 (5 bases). Trimming took off 8 bases at V and 6 bases at J, with 25 bases between the two ends. CDR3 size: 16 residues. CDR1 and CDR2 (germline): MDHEN, SYDVKM. The CDR3 DNA reads TGTGCCAGCGGAGGGATCTTTGGGGGTCGGGGAGCTGAAGCTTTCTTT. This translates into CASGGIFGGRGAEAFF.

In the case of this clone: This sample includes further DNA sequences coding for the same CDR3. V is TRBV19 and J is TRBJ1-1; perhaps TRBD1 as D (6 bases). Trimming stripped 4 bases from V and 0 bases from J, with 6 bases between. Germline assignment: CDR1 LNHDA and CDR2 SQIVND (reference sequence). The CDR3 totals 13 residues. CDR3 protein: CASSRTVNTEAFF. CDR3 sequence (DNA): TGTGCCAGTAGTAGGACAGTGAACACTGAAGCTTTCTTT.

CDR3 sequence: CASSLEGTSQFF. The CDR3 DNA reads TGTGCCAGCAGCCTCGAGGGGACATCGCAGTTCTTC. The rearrangement joins TRBV21-1 to TRBJ2-1; TRBD1, as called in the table, went unchecked against the DNA. TRBV21-1 is tagged as a pseudogene. This CDR3 region has 12 residues.

This rearrangement joins TRBV5-1 to TRBJ1-4, with 7 bases fitting TRBD1. The V and J ends lost 4 bases and 0 bases, in that order; junction bases with no gene match: 6. This CDR3 spans 16 amino acids. Germline V gene sequence: CDR1 SGHRS, CDR2 YFSETQ. CDR3 amino acids: CASSIGQAATNEKLFF. The CDR3 region has the DNA TGCGCCAGCAGCATAGGACAGGCTGCAACTAATGAAAAACTGTTTTTT.

This chain links TRBV10-1 with TRBJ1-2; tentatively, D is TRBD1 (6 bases). Trimming took off 0 bases at V and 7 bases at J, with 9 bases between the two ends. The CDR3 sequence is 13 residues long. Germline CDR1 reads WNHNN; CDR2 reads SYGVQD (reference sequence). This CDR3 is CASSESAGAGYTF. The CDR3 DNA reads as TGCGCCAGCAGTGAGTCGGCAGGGGCTGGCTACACCTTC.

The chain employs TRBV7-2 and TRBJ2-7, with 10 bases aligning to TRBD1. Germline V CDR1 and CDR2: SGHTA, FQGNSA. The CDR3 runs to 15 residues. Trimming cost V 5 bases and J 0 bases; bases outside gene matches: 4. The CDR3 DNA is TGTGCCAGCAGCCCGGACAGGGGGAGCTCCTACGAGCAGTACTTC. Translated: CASSPDRGSSYEQYF.

The genes are TRBV5-1 and TRBJ2-2; maybe TRBD2 (6 bases). Germline V lookup: CDR1 SGHRS, CDR2 YFSETQ. The CDR3 totals 15 residues. V lost 0 bases, J lost 0 bases, and 6 bases lay in between. The CDR3 DNA sequence: TGCGCCAGCAGCTTGGCGGGGGCGAACACCGGGGAGCTGTTTTTT. Amino acid sequence: CASSLAGANTGELFF.

The V gene is TRBV6-5, the J gene TRBJ1-5, with D unresolved. Germline V gene sequence: CDR1 MNHEY, CDR2 SVGAGI. Trimming removed 4 bases at V and 6 bases at J, with 16 bases between. CDR3 length: 15 amino acids. CDR3 sequence: CASSSTGGMRQPQHF. CDR3 bases: TGTGCCAGCAGTTCCACGGGAGGAATGCGTCAGCCCCAGCATTTT.